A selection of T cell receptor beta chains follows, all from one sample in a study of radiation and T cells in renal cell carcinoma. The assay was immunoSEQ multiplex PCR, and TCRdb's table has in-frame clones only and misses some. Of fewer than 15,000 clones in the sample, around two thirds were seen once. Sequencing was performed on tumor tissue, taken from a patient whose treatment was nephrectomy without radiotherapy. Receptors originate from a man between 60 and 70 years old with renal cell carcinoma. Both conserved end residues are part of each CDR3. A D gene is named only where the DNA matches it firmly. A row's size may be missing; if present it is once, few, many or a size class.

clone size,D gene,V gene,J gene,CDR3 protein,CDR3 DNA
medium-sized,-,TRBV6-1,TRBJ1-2,CASSATGTETNYGYTF,TGTGCCAGCAGTGCTACCGGGACTGAAACCAACTATGGCTACACCTTC
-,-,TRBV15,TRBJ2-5,CATSIRTADQETQYF,TGTGCCACCAGCATCCGGACAGCTGATCAAGAGACCCAGTACTTC
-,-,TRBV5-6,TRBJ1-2,CASSPPGNGYTF,TGTGCCAGCAGCCCTCCCGGGAATGGCTACACCTTC
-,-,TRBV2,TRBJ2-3,CASSISRDTQYF,TGTGCCAGCAGTATCTCTAGAGATACGCAGTATTTT
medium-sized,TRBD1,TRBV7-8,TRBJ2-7,CASSQLGQGGREQYF,TGTGCCAGCAGCCAACTCGGACAGGGAGGTCGGGAGCAGTACTTC
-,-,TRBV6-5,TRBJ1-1,CASMVGGETEAFF,TGTGCCAGCATGGTGGGCGGAGAAACTGAAGCTTTCTTT
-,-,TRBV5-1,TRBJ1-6,CASSFNRDNSPLHF,TGCGCCAGCAGCTTTAACAGGGATAATTCACCCCTCCACTTT
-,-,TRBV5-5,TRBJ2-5,CASSLPGKETQYF,TGTGCCAGCAGCTTGCCGGGGAAAGAGACCCAGTACTTC
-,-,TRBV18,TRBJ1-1,CASSLTGTESEAFF,TGTGCCAGCTCACTCACCGGGACGGAATCCGAAGCTTTCTTT
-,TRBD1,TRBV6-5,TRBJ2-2,CASSRQGVNTGELFF,TGTGCCAGCAGTAGACAGGGGGTGAACACCGGGGAGCTGTTTTTT
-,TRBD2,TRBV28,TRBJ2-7,CASSFVAGEDEQYF,TGTGCCAGCAGTTTCGTAGCGGGAGAGGACGAGCAGTACTTC
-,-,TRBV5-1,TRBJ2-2,CASSFSGELFF,TGCGCCAGCAGCTTTTCCGGGGAGCTGTTTTTT
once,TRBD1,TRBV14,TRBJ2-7,CASSQEAGGLSYEQYF,TGTGCCAGCAGCCAAGAGGCAGGGGGCTTGTCCTACGAGCAGTACTTC
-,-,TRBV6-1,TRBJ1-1,CASISRMGADTEAFF,TGTGCCAGCATTTCAAGAATGGGGGCGGACACTGAAGCTTTCTTT
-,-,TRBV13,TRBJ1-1,CASNVRGTEAFF,TGTGCCAGCAATGTGAGGGGCACTGAAGCTTTCTTT
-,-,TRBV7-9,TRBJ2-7,CASSSTGGAGWYF,TGTGCCAGCAGCTCCACCGGTGGAGCCGGGTGGTACTTC
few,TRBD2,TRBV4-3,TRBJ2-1,CASSQVLAGSYNEQFF,TGCGCCAGCAGCCAAGTGCTAGCGGGATCCTACAATGAGCAGTTCTTC
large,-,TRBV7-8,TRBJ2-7,CASSLPGLYEQYF,TGTGCCAGCAGCTTGCCGGGGTTGTACGAGCAGTACTTC
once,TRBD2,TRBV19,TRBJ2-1,CASSISSGRGEQFF,TGTGCCAGTAGTATCTCTAGCGGCCGGGGTGAGCAGTTCTTC
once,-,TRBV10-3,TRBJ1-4,CAIGPGNEKLFF,TGTGCCATCGGGCCCGGGAATGAAAAACTGTTTTTT
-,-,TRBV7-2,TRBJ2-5,CASSWGDSLQETQYF,TGTGCCAGCAGCTGGGGGGACAGCCTTCAAGAGACCCAGTACTTC
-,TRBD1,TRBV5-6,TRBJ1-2,CASSYRGSGYTF,TGTGCCAGCAGCTACAGGGGCTCCGGCTACACCTTC
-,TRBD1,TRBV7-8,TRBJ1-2,CASSSYPGTGSYGYTF,TGTGCCAGCAGCTCTTACCCCGGGACAGGATCCTATGGCTACACCTTC
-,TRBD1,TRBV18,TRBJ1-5,CASSQRTGWDQPQHF,TGTGCCAGCTCACAAAGGACAGGGTGGGATCAGCCCCAGCATTTT
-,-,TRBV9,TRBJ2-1,CASSVHSLNEQFF,TGTGCCAGCAGCGTACATAGTTTAAATGAGCAGTTCTTC
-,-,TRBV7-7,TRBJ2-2,CASSPSDYTGELFF,TGTGCCAGCAGTCCATCGGATTACACCGGGGAGCTGTTTTTT
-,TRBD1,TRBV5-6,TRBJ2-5,CASSSGQGQETQYF,TGTGCCAGCAGCTCTGGACAGGGTCAAGAGACCCAGTACTTC
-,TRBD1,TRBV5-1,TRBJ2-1,CASSSRQGSSYNEQFF,TGCGCCAGCAGCTCAAGACAGGGGAGCTCCTACAATGAGCAGTTCTTC
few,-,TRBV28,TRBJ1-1,CASSSRDEAFF,TGTGCCAGCAGTTCCAGGGACGAAGCTTTCTTT
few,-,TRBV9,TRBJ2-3,CASSVRGGGTDTQYF,TGTGCCAGCAGCGTAAGAGGGGGGGGAACAGATACGCAGTATTTT
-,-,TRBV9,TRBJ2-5,CASSVVGGQETQYF,TGTGCCAGCAGCGTAGTTGGCGGTCAAGAGACCCAGTACTTC
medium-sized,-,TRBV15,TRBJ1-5,CATSRSADRQPQHF,TGTGCCACCAGCAGGAGCGCAGATCGTCAGCCCCAGCATTTT
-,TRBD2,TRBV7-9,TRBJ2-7,CASSSRALAGGNYEQYF,TGTGCCAGCAGCTCCCGGGCCCTAGCGGGAGGGAACTACGAGCAGTACTTC
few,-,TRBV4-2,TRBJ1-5,CASSQDRGRPQHF,TGTGCCAGCAGCCAAGACAGGGGTCGGCCCCAGCATTTT
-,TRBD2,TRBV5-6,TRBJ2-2,CASSLPGGARATGELFF,TGTGCCAGCAGCCTCCCCGGGGGGGCGCGTGCCACCGGGGAGCTGTTTTTT
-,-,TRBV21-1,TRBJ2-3,CASSKGRDSLGGTQYF,TGTGCCAGCAGCAAAGGGAGGGACTCCCTTGGAGGTACGCAGTATTTT
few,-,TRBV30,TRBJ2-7,CAWSLSGEQYF,TGTGCCTGGAGTCTTAGCGGCGAGCAGTACTTC
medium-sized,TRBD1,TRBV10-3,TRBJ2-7,CAIAEQGGAEQYF,TGTGCCATTGCGGAGCAAGGGGGCGCCGAGCAGTACTTC
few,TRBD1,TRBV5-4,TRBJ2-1,CASSPTRDRGDEQFF,TGTGCCAGCAGCCCCACTCGGGACAGGGGCGATGAGCAGTTCTTC
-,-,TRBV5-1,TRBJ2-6,CASRKVEGANVLTF,TGCGCCAGCCGCAAGGTGGAAGGGGCCAACGTCCTGACTTTC
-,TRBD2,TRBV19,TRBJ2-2,CASSPSGLAYAGELFF,TGTGCCAGTAGTCCCTCGGGACTAGCGTATGCCGGGGAGCTGTTTTTT
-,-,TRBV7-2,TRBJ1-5,CASSPRVGSNQPQHF,TGTGCCAGCAGCCCCAGGGTTGGGAGCAATCAGCCCCAGCATTTT
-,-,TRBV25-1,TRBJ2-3,CASSVGTDTQYF,TGTGCCAGCAGTGTCGGCACAGATACGCAGTATTTT
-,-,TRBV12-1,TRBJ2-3,CASSPQGTDTQYF,TGTGCCAGCAGCCCACAGGGCACAGATACGCAGTATTTT
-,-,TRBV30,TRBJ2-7,CAWSVLQKTYELQYF,TGTGCCTGGAGTGTACTCCAGAAGACCTACGAGTTGCAGTACTTC
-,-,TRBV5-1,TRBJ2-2,CASSPTGYTGELFF,TGCGCCAGCAGCCCTACAGGGTACACCGGGGAGCTGTTTTTT
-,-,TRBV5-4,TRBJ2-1,CASSFSREKFF,TGTGCCAGCAGCTTTAGTCGGGAAAAGTTCTTC
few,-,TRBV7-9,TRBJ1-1,CASSSLEGTEAFF,TGTGCCAGCAGCTCACTGGAGGGAACTGAAGCTTTCTTT
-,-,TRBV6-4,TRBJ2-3,CASSDARGATTDTQYF,TGTGCCAGCAGTGACGCCCGGGGGGCCACCACAGATACGCAGTATTTT
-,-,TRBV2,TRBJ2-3,CASSGTVVTDTQYF,TGTGCCAGCAGCGGGACCGTTGTTACAGATACGCAGTATTTT
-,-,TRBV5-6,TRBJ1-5,CASSLGPDQPQHF,TGTGCCAGCAGCTTGGGCCCTGATCAGCCCCAGCATTTT
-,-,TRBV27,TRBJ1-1,CASSSSNGLSTEAFF,TGTGCCAGCAGTTCTTCAAACGGGCTGAGCACTGAAGCTTTCTTT
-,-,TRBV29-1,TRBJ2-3,CSVVNPSIGGDTQYF,TGCAGCGTTGTTAACCCCTCTATTGGGGGAGATACGCAGTATTTT
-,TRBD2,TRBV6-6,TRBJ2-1,CASQAGGNSNEQFF,TGTGCCAGCCAAGCGGGAGGGAACTCCAATGAGCAGTTCTTC
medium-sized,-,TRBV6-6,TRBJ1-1,CSSRPTVNTEAFF,TGTTCCAGCAGACCTACAGTGAACACTGAAGCTTTCTTT
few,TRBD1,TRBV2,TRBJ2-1,CASSWDREQFF,TGTGCCAGCAGTTGGGACAGGGAGCAGTTCTTC
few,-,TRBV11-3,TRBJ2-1,CASSPNRGGRDEQFF,TGTGCCAGCAGCCCCAACAGAGGGGGGAGGGATGAGCAGTTCTTC